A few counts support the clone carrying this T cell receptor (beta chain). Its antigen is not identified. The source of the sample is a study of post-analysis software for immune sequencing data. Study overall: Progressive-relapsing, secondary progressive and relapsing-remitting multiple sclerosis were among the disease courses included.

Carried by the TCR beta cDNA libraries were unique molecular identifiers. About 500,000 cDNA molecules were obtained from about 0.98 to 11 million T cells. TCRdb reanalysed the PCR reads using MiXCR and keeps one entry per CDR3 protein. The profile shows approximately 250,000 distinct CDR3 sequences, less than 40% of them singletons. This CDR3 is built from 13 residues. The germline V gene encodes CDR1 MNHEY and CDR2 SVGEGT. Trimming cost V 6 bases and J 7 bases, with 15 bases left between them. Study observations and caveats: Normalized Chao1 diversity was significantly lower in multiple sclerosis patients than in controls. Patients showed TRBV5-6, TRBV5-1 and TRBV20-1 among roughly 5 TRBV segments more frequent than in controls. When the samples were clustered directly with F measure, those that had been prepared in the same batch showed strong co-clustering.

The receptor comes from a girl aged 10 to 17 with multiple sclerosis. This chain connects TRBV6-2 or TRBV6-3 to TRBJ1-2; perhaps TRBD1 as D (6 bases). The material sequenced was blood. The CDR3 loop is CASSEGDGSGYTF. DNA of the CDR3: TGTGCCAGCAGCGAGGGGGACGGGAGTGGCTACACCTTC.